This is a list of T cell receptor beta chains from one sample in a study of T cells in localized non-small cell lung cancer. The protocol was immunoSEQ multiplex PCR, while the TCRdb copy is restricted to in-frame clones and leaves out a portion. This sample has approximately 40,000 clones, with around nine tenths found just once. The sample was peripheral blood, taken before any cancer treatment. These receptors were collected from a man aged 18-55 years with stage I lung adenocarcinoma. CDR3s include the opening cysteine and the closing phenylalanine or tryptophan. Each record gives: V gene, CDR3 length, CDR3 protein.

TRBV2 14 CASLRDRGAGELFF
TRBV19 17 CASSIRPGTVAVHGYTF
TRBV6-5 14 CASSRTEQGDGYTF
TRBV6-6 16 CASSYSGDRGRYEQYF
TRBV19 16 CASRSRGTGGSYEQYF
TRBV6-5 15 CASSSGTSGLNEQFF
TRBV19 17 CASSMWGAMYSNQPQHF
TRBV7-2 16 CASSNRLRGGTYEQYF
TRBV18 15 CASSPGQQMGYGYTF
TRBV6-6 14 CASSYSQDHYTIYF
TRBV5-3 12 CARSSPNQPQHF
TRBV28 16 CASSLNSGAWAYEQYF
TRBV6-5 15 CASSLVGGAGYGYTF
TRBV6-1 14 CASSEVLGWGEQYF
TRBV5-1 14 CASSLEGANTEAFF
TRBV19 16 CASSPRGSGGPYEQYF
TRBV25-1 15 CASSKNEANDYEQYF
TRBV6-5 13 CASSQPLERGYTF
TRBV12-5 14 CASSVLGQNTEAFF
TRBV15 16 CATSRYPEGAEYGYTF
TRBV18 16 CASSPELAGLFNEQFF
TRBV9 15 CASSVSQGIGGELFF
TRBV5-4 17 CASSFSAGLSGANVLTF
TRBV4-1 15 CASSQGDRSYTEAFF
TRBV7-9 16 CASSLGRGPLADTQYF
TRBV7-2 15 CASSLGRSSNQPQHF
TRBV7-2 14 CASSLEASNYGYTF
TRBV4-3 15 CASSPTRDRNYEQYF
TRBV12-5 15 CASGPGQYSNQPQHF
TRBV4-2 22 CASSQYSGAAADKNNGVREAFF
TRBV2 13 CASTGVMNTEAFF
TRBV5-6 14 CASSLGQGREKLFF
TRBV29-1 13 CSVPSGGTDTQYF
TRBV7-3 12 CASSFSGDTQYF
TRBV6-5 13 CASRDRLVETQYF
TRBV4-2 15 CASSQEGNRGTEQYF
TRBV7-8 17 CASSLGLAGGPYNEQFF
TRBV28 15 CASSLRFGRGNTIYF
TRBV27 15 CASSFEAGSNNEQFF
TRBV18 13 CASSPVLPETQYF
TRBV30 15 CAWSVQGQGGSPLHF
TRBV7-9 13 CASSFTGIYGYTF
TRBV2 14 CASSVELGNQPQHF
TRBV5-1 15 CASSLEGGSGNTIYF
TRBV7-9 12 CASSPRGYGYTF
TRBV28 18 CASSLPRTGPKTYSPLHF
TRBV4-1 17 CASSPVGVIETGNTIYF
TRBV2 16 CASSESSGGAWNEQFF
TRBV5-1 12 CASSLALPEQFF
TRBV5-6 15 CASSFYVSRTGELFF
TRBV11-2 11 CASSGVQPQHF
TRBV5-1 14 CASRTGTGDYGYTF
TRBV9 15 CASSETLRSYNEQFF
TRBV6-5 13 CASSYRGVDGYTF
TRBV27 15 CASSSGTGSNQPQHF